This entry lists 29 T cell receptor beta chains sequenced from one sample in a study of neurological immune-mediated disorders. Time point described: technical triplicate 2. TCRdb independently ran MiXCR on the 5' RACE reads; one entry per CDR3 protein. There are more than 30,000 distinct CDR3 sequences in the sample; 13% occur only once, and 4% to 5.5% lies in the top ten. The sequencing sample was made of CD4+ T cells from blood. These TCRs come from a female donor with HTLV-1-associated myelopathy (HAM/TSP).

In this sample, this clonotype is medium-sized. The J gene is TRBJ2-7, the V gene TRBV9; 7 bases map to TRBD2. CDR3 length: 16 residues. Germline loops: CDR1 SGDLS, CDR2 YYNGEE. V lost 2 bases and J lost 0; bases outside the gene matches: 8. This CDR3 is CASSVERGRPSYEQYF. CDR3 sequence (DNA): TGTGCCAGCAGCGTCGAGCGGGGTAGACCCTCCTACGAGCAGTACTTC.

The table lists this clonotype with many counts. V usage is TRBV20-1 and J usage is TRBJ2-3, with 8 bases that match TRBD2. The V and J ends lost 1 base and 2 bases, in that order; junction bases with no gene match: 2. CDR1 is DFQATT, CDR2 SNEGSKA, per germline (reference sequence). The CDR3 spans 14 residues. The CDR3 DNA sequence: TGCAGTGCTAGAGTAGCGGGAAACACAGATACGCAGTATTTT. Encoded protein: CSARVAGNTDTQYF.

This clonotype was recorded many times. The genes are TRBV11-2 and TRBJ1-6; unclear D gene. Germline V gives CDR1 SGHAT, CDR2 FQNNGV. V was trimmed by 5 bases and J by 0 bases, leaving 8 bases between them. The CDR3 is 15 residues long. CDR3 DNA: TGTGCCAGCAGCGCACAGAGCTCCTATAATTCACCCCTCCACTTT. This sequence encodes CASSAQSSYNSPLHF.

This clonotype was recorded many times. The chain has TRBV7-2 and TRBJ2-2; no clear D gene. The CDR3 spans 14 residues. Germline values: CDR1 SGHTA, CDR2 FQGNSA. V lost 6 bases to trimming and J lost 7 bases, with 15 bases between them. The CDR3 DNA reads TGTGCCAGCAGGAAAGATGTTTGGGACGGGGAGCTGTTTTTT. Translating it yields CASRKDVWDGELFF.

Ten or more counts support this clonotype. This chain connects TRBV7-2 to TRBJ2-6; D ambiguous. Germline V gene data show CDR1 as SGHTA and CDR2 as FQGNSA. The CDR3 has 16 residues. V lost 1 base to trimming and J lost 2 bases, with 9 bases between them. CDR3 bases: TGTGCCAGCAGCTTAGGTGGGCTGGCTGGGGCCAACGTCCTGACTTTC. Residues: CASSLGGLAGANVLTF.

In this sample, this clonotype turned up many times. The chain recombines TRBV10-2 with TRBJ1-5; unclear D gene. The ends were cut back, 8 bases at V and 4 bases at J, with 9 bases in the middle. The length of the CDR3 is 12 residues. The V gene's germline CDR1 is WSHSY and CDR2 SAAADI. The CDR3 nucleotides read TGCGCCAGCTCTTCAGAAAATCAGCCCCAGCATTTT. This translates into CASSSENQPQHF.

The chain recombines TRBV3-1 with TRBJ2-7, with TRBD1 matching 8 bases. V trimming: 6 bases; J trimming: 3 bases; junction bases outside the gene matches: 4. This CDR3 spans 13 amino acids. CDR1 and CDR2 from the germline V gene are LGHDT and YNNKEL (reference sequence). The CDR3 spells CASRTGAFYEQYF. CDR3 nucleotides: TGTGCCAGCAGGACAGGGGCTTTCTACGAGCAGTACTTC.

This chain links TRBV5-1 with TRBJ2-1, with D possibly being TRBD1 or TRBD2 (5 bases each). Germline V gives CDR1 SGHRS, CDR2 YFSETQ. V was shortened by 5 bases and J by 4 bases, with 7 bases between the two germline ends. There are 12 residues in the CDR3. For the CDR3, the DNA is TGCGCCAGCAGGAGGGGTTACAATGAGCAGTTCTTC. Translation gives CASRRGYNEQFF. Variable domain in full (rest from reference TRBV5-1 and TRBJ2-1): KAGVTQTPRYLIKTRGQQVTLSCSPISGHRSVSWYQQTPGQGLQFLFEYFSETQRNKGNFPGRFSGRQFSNSRSEMNVSTLELGDSALYLCASRRGYNEQFFGPGTRLTVL.

This clonotype was detected only once. The chain links TRBV7-3 to TRBJ2-1, with TRBD2 matching 8 bases. Per germline, CDR1 SGHTA and CDR2 FQGTGA. The CDR3 has 15 residues. The V segment lost 2 bases and the J segment 9 bases; nucleotides outside the gene matches: 9. The CDR3 coding sequence is TGTGCCAGCAGCTTAGGAGGAGCGGGAGAGTTTGAGCAGTTCTTC. Amino acid sequence: CASSLGGAGEFEQFF.

At least ten counts were recorded for this clonotype. The chain recombines TRBV30 with TRBJ2-3; D may be TRBD2 (5 bases). The CDR3 is made up of 12 amino acids. V gave up 2 bases and J gave up 9 bases, with 12 bases separating them. Looked up from germline, CDR1 is GTSNPN and CDR2 is SVGIG (reference sequence). The CDR3 reads CAWSTQTTTQYF. Written as DNA, the CDR3 is TGTGCCTGGAGTACTCAGACTACGACGCAGTATTTT. The whole variable domain, remainder taken from reference TRBV30 and TRBJ2-3, is SQTIHQWPATLVQPVGSPLSLECTVEGTSNPNLYWYRQAAGRGLQLLFYSVGIGQISSEVPQNLSASRPQDRQFILSSKKLLLSDSGFYLCAWSTQTTTQYFGPGTRLTVL.

This clonotype has at least ten counts. V and J are TRBV5-8 and TRBJ2-1; 9 bases fit TRBD1. Germline CDR1 and CDR2: SGHTS and YDEGEE. V trimming: 10 bases; J trimming: 4 bases; junction bases outside the gene matches: 9. This CDR3 comprises 14 residues. The CDR3 sequence: CAALWDRVYNEQFF. In DNA, the CDR3 is TGTGCCGCCCTGTGGGACAGGGTGTACAATGAGCAGTTCTTC. The full variable domain, in which reference TRBV5-8 and TRBJ2-1 provide the parts outside the CDR3, is EAGVTQSPTHLIKTRGQQATLRCSPISGHTSVYWYQQALGLGLQFLLWYDEGEERNRGNFPPRFSGRQFPNYSSELNVNALELEDSALYLCAALWDRVYNEQFFGPGTRLTVL.

This clonotype was seen repeatedly, ten times or more. The chain combines TRBV20-1 with TRBJ2-6, with 7 positions matching TRBD1. The germline CDR1 and CDR2 sequences are DFQATT and SNEGSKA (reference sequence). The CDR3 is 16 residues long. With 6 bases clipped from V and 4 bases from J, the junction kept 12 bases outside the gene matches. The CDR3 region is CSAAPEGGFGANVLTF. CDR3 coding DNA: TGCAGTGCCGCCCCGGAAGGGGGCTTCGGGGCCAACGTCCTGACTTTC.

This clonotype has ten or more counts. The V call is TRBV24-1, the J call TRBJ2-3; D unclear. The V end lost 4 bases, the J end lost 1 base, and 20 bases lay between the germline ends. CDR1 is KGHDR and CDR2 is SFDVKD in the germline V gene. The length of the CDR3 is 18 residues. As DNA, the CDR3 is TGTGCCACCAGTGACAGCCGGGCCCGGAATCGGGGCACAGATACGCAGTATTTT. This encodes CATSDSRARNRGTDTQYF.

The chain couples TRBV5-1 to TRBJ1-2; D is perhaps TRBD1 (5 bases). Germline CDR1 SGHRS, CDR2 YFSETQ. Trimming took 1 base from V and 4 from J, leaving 20 bases between them. This CDR3 has 17 amino acids. The CDR3: CASSLTRADTRPYGYTF. CDR3 nucleotides: TGCGCCAGCAGCTTGACCCGGGCGGACACCCGGCCCTATGGCTACACCTTC.

The table lists this clonotype with many counts. The chain carries TRBV18 and TRBJ2-3; 8 bases agree with TRBD2. Germline assignment: CDR1 KGHSH and CDR2 LQKENI. CDR3 length: 18 residues. The V gene end was trimmed by 3 bases and the J gene end by 2 bases; junction bases not matched to a gene: 13. The DNA of the CDR3 is TGTGCCAGCTCACCGGAAGTCGTTAGTAGCGGGGTCACAGATACGCAGTATTTT. It yields the protein CASSPEVVSSGVTDTQYF.

In this sample, this clonotype turned up many times. This sequence joins TRBV10-3 and TRBJ2-7, with D unclear. Trimming removed 0 bases at V and 5 bases at J, with 5 bases between. Germline CDR1 and CDR2: ENHRY and SYGVKD. The CDR3 is made up of 12 amino acids. CDR3 sequence: CAISESSNEQYF. For the CDR3, the DNA is TGTGCCATCAGTGAGTCGTCCAACGAGCAGTACTTC.

Ten or more counts support this clonotype. This chain connects TRBV7-2 to TRBJ2-7; TRBD2 might be the D (5 bases). The V and J ends lost 5 bases and 2 bases respectively, with 13 bases between them. CDR3 size: 14 residues. CDR1 SGHTA and CDR2 FQGNSA come from the germline V gene. The CDR3 DNA is TGTGCCAGCAGCCTCACGGACGGGGCCTACGAGCAGTACTTC. Its protein product is CASSLTDGAYEQYF.

The sample holds many counts of this clonotype. The chain joins TRBV6-5 to TRBJ1-2; TRBD1 matches 7 bases. The CDR3 has 14 amino acids. Per germline, CDR1 MNHEY and CDR2 SVGAGI. The junction had 11 bases not matched to a gene; V was cut back by 8 bases and J by 5 bases. CDR3 in DNA: TGTGCCAGCGGCCCCCGGACAGGCATGTATGGCTACACCTTC. Translated, it gives CASGPRTGMYGYTF.

This clonotype was found many times. The chain employs TRBV27 and TRBJ2-1; unclear D gene. Germline V gives CDR1 MNHEY, CDR2 SMNVEV (reference sequence). The CDR3 is made up of 15 amino acids. Between the trimmed V and J ends, which lost 0 bases and 1 base, there was a span of 7 bases. CDR3 sequence reads: CASSLSEVSYNEQFF. CDR3 bases: TGTGCCAGCAGTTTATCTGAGGTGTCCTACAATGAGCAGTTCTTC.

The genes are TRBV24-1 and TRBJ2-3, with 7 bases matching TRBD2. The J segment lost 0 bases and the V segment lost 5 bases, leaving 4 bases of the junction unmatched. This CDR3 contains 15 residues. In germline, CDR1 is KGHDR, CDR2 SFDVKD. This CDR3 reads CATSASTSSTDTQYF. Written as DNA, the CDR3 is TGTGCCACCAGTGCCTCGACTAGCAGCACAGATACGCAGTATTTT.

This clonotype was detected ten times or more. The chain couples TRBV5-5 to TRBJ1-3; 9 bases align to TRBD1. The CDR3 is 15 residues long. Germline loops: CDR1 SGHKS, CDR2 YYEKEE (reference sequence). Unmatched junction bases numbered 6, after V lost 4 bases and J lost 4 bases. Written as DNA, the CDR3 is TGTGCCAGCAGCCCCCGGACAGGGGTCGGAAACACCATATATTTT. It yields the protein CASSPRTGVGNTIYF.

This clonotype has at least ten counts. The chain recombines TRBV2 with TRBJ2-2; D gene unclear. The CDR3 totals 15 residues. The V gene lost 2 bases and the J gene lost 8 bases, with 15 bases spanning the gap. In germline, CDR1 is SNHLY, CDR2 FYNNEI. DNA of the CDR3: TGTGCCAGCAGTGAACTCAGCCCGCGGTCGGGGGAGCTGTTTTTT. It translates to CASSELSPRSGELFF.

At least ten counts were recorded for this clonotype. The chain joins TRBV12-3 or TRBV12-4 to TRBJ2-5, with D maybe TRBD2 (5 bases). This CDR3 spans 13 amino acids. The ends were cut back, 4 bases at V and 4 bases at J, with 10 bases in the middle. The CDR3 nucleotides are TGTGCCAGCAGTTACGGGGAATCAGAGACCCAGTACTTC. Its protein is CASSYGESETQYF.

The chain is built from TRBV18 and TRBJ1-2; 9 nucleotides align to TRBD1. CDR1 is KGHSH and CDR2 is LQKENI in the germline V gene. The CDR3 has 15 residues. Germline trimming cut 5 bases from V and 4 bases from J; bases unmatched to any gene: 8. CDR3 residues: CASSTNRGLVYGYTF. CDR3 coding DNA: TGTGCCAGCTCAACGAACAGGGGGCTCGTCTATGGCTACACCTTC.

This clonotype came up many times. J is TRBJ2-6 and V is TRBV20-1; 10 nucleotides line up with TRBD1. CDR1 and CDR2 from the germline V gene are DFQATT and SNEGSKA (reference sequence). There are 15 residues in the CDR3. In nucleotides, the CDR3 is TGCAGCATCGGGACAGGGGACTCTGGGGCCAACGTCCTGACTTTC. Its translation: CSIGTGDSGANVLTF.

This clonotype was seen repeatedly, ten times or more. The chain uses TRBV20-1 and TRBJ2-5; weak D call: TRBD1 (6 bases). Germline V CDR1 and CDR2: DFQATT, SNEGSKA (reference sequence). The germline V and J ends were trimmed by 6 bases and 3 bases, with 11 bases remaining between them. This CDR3 has 12 amino acids. In DNA, the CDR3 is TGCAGTGCAACCTACAGGGAAGAGACCCAGTACTTC. Protein sequence: CSATYREETQYF.

The chain employs TRBV9 and TRBJ1-4; D unclear. The germline V gene has CDR1 SGDLS and CDR2 YYNGEE. Trimming cost V 3 bases and J 5 bases, with 14 bases left between them. The CDR3 is made up of 15 amino acids. The CDR3 loop reads CASSETGTENEKLFF. In DNA, the CDR3 is TGTGCCAGCAGCGAGACCGGTACCGAAAATGAAAAACTGTTTTTT. Variable domain in full (rest from reference TRBV9 and TRBJ1-4): DSGVTQTPKHLITATGQRVTLRCSPRSGDLSVYWYQQSLDQGLQFLIQYYNGEERAKGNILERFSAQQFPDLHSELNLSSLELGDSALYFCASSETGTENEKLFFGSGTQLSVL.

This chain links TRBV5-1 with TRBJ1-6; D may be TRBD1 (5 bases). There are 17 residues in the CDR3. Germline CDR1 is SGHRS and CDR2 is YFSETQ. Trimming stripped 0 bases from V and 4 bases from J, with 14 bases between. This chain's CDR3 is CASSLANRGAYNSPLHF. The CDR3 DNA follows: TGCGCCAGCAGCTTGGCCAACCGTGGGGCTTATAATTCACCCCTCCACTTT.

The table lists this clonotype with many counts. This chain joins TRBV29-1 and TRBJ2-3; 7 bases map to TRBD2. With V trimmed by 6 bases and J by 5 bases, 11 bases remained unmatched. CDR3 length: 14 amino acids. Germline CDR1 reads SQVTM; CDR2 reads ANQGSEA. CDR3 nucleotide sequence: TGCAGCGTCCCAAACTGGGGGGGAGAAGATACGCAGTATTTT. It yields the protein CSVPNWGGEDTQYF.